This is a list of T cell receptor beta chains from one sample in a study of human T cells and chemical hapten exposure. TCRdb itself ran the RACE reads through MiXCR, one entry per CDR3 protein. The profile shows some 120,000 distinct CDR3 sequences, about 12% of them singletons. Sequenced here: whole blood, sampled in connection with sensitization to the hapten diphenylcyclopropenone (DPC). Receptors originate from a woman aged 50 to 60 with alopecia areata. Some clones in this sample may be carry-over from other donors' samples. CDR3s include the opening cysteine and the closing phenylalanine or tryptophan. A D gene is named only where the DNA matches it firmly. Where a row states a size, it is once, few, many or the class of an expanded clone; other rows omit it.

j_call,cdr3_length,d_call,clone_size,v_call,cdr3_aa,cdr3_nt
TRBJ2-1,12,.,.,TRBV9,CASSVDYNEQFF,TGTGCCAGCAGCGTAGACTACAATGAGCAGTTCTTC
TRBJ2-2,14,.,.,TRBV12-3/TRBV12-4,CASSLEGSLRGLFF,TGTGCCAGCAGTTTAGAGGGCTCGCTGCGGGGGCTGTTTTTT
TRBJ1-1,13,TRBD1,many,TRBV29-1,CSVRQGVSSEAFF,TGCAGCGTCAGACAGGGGGTTAGCAGTGAAGCTTTCTTT
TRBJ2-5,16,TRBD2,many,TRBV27,CASSFGTSGARKTQYF,TGTGCCAGCAGTTTTGGGACTAGCGGGGCCCGAAAGACCCAGTACTTC
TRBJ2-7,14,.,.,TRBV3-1,CASSQLRTDYEQYF,TGTGCCAGCAGCCAACTCAGGACAGACTACGAGCAGTACTTC
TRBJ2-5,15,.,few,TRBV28,CASSFGAGTRETQYF,TGTGCCAGCAGTTTCGGGGCAGGGACTCGAGAGACCCAGTACTTC
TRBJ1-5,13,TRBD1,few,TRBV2,CASRRQGDQPQHF,TGTGCCAGCAGGCGACAGGGCGATCAGCCCCAGCATTTT
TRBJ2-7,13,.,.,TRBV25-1,CASSESKVGEQYF,TGTGCCAGCAGTGAATCGAAGGTGGGCGAGCAGTACTTC
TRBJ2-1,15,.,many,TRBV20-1,CSAASRDRYYNEQFF,TGCAGTGCCGCCTCTCGGGACCGATACTACAATGAGCAGTTCTTC
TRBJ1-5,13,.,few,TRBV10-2,CASSGGVDQPQHF,TGCGCCAGCAGTGGGGGGGTGGATCAGCCCCAGCATTTT
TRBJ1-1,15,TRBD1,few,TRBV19,CASTPADRELSEAFF,TGTGCCAGTACCCCAGCCGACAGGGAATTGTCTGAAGCTTTCTTT
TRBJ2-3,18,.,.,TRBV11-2,CASLTLRKKGATTDTQYF,TGTGCCAGCTTGACGCTCCGGAAAAAGGGCGCGACCACAGATACGCAGTATTTT
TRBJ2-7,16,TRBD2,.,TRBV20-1,CSAKTSGVLLSYEQYF,TGCAGTGCCAAAACTAGCGGGGTACTACTCTCCTACGAGCAGTACTTC
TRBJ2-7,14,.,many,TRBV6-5,CASSYGGTVYEQYF,TGTGCCAGCAGTTACGGGGGGACAGTCTACGAGCAGTACTTC
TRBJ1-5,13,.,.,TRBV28,CASSLVDNQPQHF,TGTGCCAGCAGTTTAGTTGACAATCAGCCCCAGCATTTT
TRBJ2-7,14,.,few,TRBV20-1,CSARVDSDSYEQYF,TGCAGTGCTAGAGTCGACAGCGATTCCTACGAGCAGTACTTC
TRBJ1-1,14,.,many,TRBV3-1,CASRPRDAYTEAFF,TGTGCCAGCAGACCCCGGGACGCCTACACTGAAGCTTTCTTT
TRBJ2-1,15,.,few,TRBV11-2,CASSAGTARYNEQFF,TGTGCCAGCAGCGCCGGGACGGCGAGGTACAATGAGCAGTTCTTC
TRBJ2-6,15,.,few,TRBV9,CASSAGVAGANVLTF,TGTGCCAGCAGCGCGGGGGTTGCCGGGGCCAACGTCCTGACTTTC
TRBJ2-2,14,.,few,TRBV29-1,CSVGPPANTGELFF,TGCAGCGTGGGACCCCCCGCGAACACCGGGGAGCTGTTTTTT
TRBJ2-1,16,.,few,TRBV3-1,CASSPGGGTGYNEQFF,TGTGCCAGCAGCCCAGGTGGGGGGACCGGCTACAATGAGCAGTTCTTC
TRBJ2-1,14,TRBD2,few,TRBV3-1,CASSRLAGGNEQFF,TGTGCCAGCAGCAGACTAGCGGGAGGGAATGAGCAGTTCTTC
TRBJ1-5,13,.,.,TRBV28,CASSLRVNQPQHF,TGTGCCAGCAGTTTAAGAGTCAATCAGCCCCAGCATTTT
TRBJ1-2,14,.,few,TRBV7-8,CASSPQQGNYGYTF,TGTGCCAGCAGCCCGCAACAGGGAAACTATGGCTACACCTTC
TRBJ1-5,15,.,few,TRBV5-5,CASSLVAATKSPQHF,TGTGCCAGCAGCTTGGTGGCCGCTACTAAATCGCCCCAGCATTTT
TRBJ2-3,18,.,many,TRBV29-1,CSAKKTRERELSTDTQYF,TGCAGCGCCAAGAAAACGAGGGAGAGGGAACTAAGCACAGATACGCAGTATTTT
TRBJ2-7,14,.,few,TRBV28,CASSRTGISYEQYF,TGTGCCAGCAGCCGTACAGGGATCTCCTACGAGCAGTACTTC
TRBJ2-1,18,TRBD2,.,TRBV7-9,CASSFILTGLAGLNEQFF,TGTGCCAGCAGCTTCATACTGACAGGACTAGCGGGACTGAATGAGCAGTTCTTC
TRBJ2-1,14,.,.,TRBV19,CASTPIGSYNEQFF,TGTGCCAGTACCCCGATAGGCTCCTACAATGAGCAGTTCTTC
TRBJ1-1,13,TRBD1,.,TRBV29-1,CSVWDRVKTEAFF,TGCAGCGTGTGGGACAGGGTAAAGACTGAAGCTTTCTTT
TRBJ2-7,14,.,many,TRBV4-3,CASSQTYPGDEQYF,TGCGCCAGCAGCCAGACATACCCCGGGGACGAGCAGTACTTC
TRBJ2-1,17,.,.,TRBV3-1,CASSQELLVTTHNEQFF,TGTGCCAGCAGCCAAGAACTTTTGGTTACTACCCACAATGAGCAGTTCTTC
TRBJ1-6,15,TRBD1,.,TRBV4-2,CASSQEDREYSPLHF,TGTGCCAGCAGCCAGGAAGACAGGGAATATTCACCCCTCCACTTT
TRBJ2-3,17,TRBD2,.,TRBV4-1,CASSQAGTSGGTDTQYF,TGCGCCAGCAGCCAAGCTGGGACTAGCGGGGGCACAGATACGCAGTATTTT
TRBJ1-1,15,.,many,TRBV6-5,CASSYSWGTDTEAFF,TGTGCCAGCAGTTACTCTTGGGGGACGGACACTGAAGCTTTCTTT
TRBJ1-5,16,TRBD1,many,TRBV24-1,CATSDAGQASNQPQHF,TGTGCCACCAGTGATGCTGGACAGGCGAGCAATCAGCCCCAGCATTTT
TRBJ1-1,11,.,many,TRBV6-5,CATHSPYEAFF,TGTGCCACCCACTCCCCCTATGAAGCTTTCTTT
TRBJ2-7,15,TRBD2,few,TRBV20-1,CSARDQGTSFYEQYF,TGCAGTGCTAGAGATCAAGGGACTAGCTTCTACGAGCAGTACTTC
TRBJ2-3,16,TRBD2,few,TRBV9,CASSVGLAGGGDTQYF,TGTGCCAGCAGCGTAGGCCTAGCGGGAGGAGGAGATACGCAGTATTTT